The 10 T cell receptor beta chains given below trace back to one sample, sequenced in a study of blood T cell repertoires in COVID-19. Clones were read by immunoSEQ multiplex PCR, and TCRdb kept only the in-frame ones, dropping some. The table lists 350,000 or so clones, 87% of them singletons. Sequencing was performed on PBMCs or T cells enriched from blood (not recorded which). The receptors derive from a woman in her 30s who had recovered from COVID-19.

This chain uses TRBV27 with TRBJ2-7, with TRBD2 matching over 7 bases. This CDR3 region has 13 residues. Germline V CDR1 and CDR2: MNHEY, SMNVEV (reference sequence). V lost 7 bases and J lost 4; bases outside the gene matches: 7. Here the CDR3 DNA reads TGTGCCAGCAAGACCAGCGGGACGTACGAGCAGTACTTC. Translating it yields CASKTSGTYEQYF.

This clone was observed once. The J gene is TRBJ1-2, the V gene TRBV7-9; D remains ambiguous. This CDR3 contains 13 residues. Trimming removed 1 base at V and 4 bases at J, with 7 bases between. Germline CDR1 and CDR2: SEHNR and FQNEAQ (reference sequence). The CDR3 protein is CASSLGRVYGYTF. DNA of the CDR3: TGTGCCAGCAGCTTAGGCCGAGTCTATGGCTACACCTTC.

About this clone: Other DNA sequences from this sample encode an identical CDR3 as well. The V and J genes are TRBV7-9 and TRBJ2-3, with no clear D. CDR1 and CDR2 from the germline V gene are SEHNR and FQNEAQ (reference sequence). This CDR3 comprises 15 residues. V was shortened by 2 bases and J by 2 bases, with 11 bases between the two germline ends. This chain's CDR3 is CASSLRGSPTDTQYF. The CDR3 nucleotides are TGTGCCAGCAGCTTAAGAGGATCCCCCACAGATACGCAGTATTTT.

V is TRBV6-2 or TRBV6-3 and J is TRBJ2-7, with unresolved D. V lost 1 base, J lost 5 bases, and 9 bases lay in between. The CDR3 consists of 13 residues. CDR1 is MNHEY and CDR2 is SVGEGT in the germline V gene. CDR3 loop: CASSYFVRNEQYF. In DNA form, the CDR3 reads TGTGCCAGCAGTTACTTCGTGAGAAACGAGCAGTACTTC.

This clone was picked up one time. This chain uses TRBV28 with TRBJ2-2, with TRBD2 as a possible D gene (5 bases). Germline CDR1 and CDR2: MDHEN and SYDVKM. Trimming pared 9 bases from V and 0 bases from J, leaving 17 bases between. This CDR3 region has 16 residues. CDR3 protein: CASVDPGFSNTGELFF. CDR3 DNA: TGTGCCAGTGTGGACCCGGGATTTTCGAACACCGGGGAGCTGTTTTTT.

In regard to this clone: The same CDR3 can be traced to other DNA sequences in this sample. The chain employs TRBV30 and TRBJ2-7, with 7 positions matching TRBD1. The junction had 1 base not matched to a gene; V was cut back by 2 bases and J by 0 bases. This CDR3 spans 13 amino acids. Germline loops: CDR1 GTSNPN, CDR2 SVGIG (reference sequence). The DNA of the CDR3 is TGTGCCTGGAGTCGGGACAGCTCCTACGAGCAGTACTTC. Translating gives CAWSRDSSYEQYF.

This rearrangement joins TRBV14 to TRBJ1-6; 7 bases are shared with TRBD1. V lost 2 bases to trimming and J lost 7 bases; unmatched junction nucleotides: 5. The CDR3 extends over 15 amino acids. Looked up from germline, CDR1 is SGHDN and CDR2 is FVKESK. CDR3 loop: CASSQIEGANSPLHF. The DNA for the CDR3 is TGTGCCAGCAGCCAAATAGAGGGGGCGAATTCACCCCTCCACTTT.

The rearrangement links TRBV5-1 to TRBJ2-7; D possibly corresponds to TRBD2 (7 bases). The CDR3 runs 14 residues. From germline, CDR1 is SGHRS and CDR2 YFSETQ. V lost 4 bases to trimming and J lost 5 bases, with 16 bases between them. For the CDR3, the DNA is TGCGCCAGCAGCCCGGGGGGCGGATTTGACGAGCAGTACTTC. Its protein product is CASSPGGGFDEQYF.

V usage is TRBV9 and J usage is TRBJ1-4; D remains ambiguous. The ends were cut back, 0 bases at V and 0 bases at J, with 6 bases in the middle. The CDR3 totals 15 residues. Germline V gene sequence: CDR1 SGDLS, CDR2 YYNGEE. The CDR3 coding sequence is TGTGCCAGCAGCGTAGATCCCGCAACTAATGAAAAACTGTTTTTT. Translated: CASSVDPATNEKLFF.

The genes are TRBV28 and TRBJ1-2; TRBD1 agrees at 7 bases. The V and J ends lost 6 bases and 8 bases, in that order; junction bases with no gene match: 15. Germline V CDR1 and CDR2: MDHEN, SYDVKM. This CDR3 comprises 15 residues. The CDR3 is CASRDSGTEGRGYTF. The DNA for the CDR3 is TGTGCCAGCAGAGATTCCGGGACAGAAGGTCGCGGCTACACCTTC.